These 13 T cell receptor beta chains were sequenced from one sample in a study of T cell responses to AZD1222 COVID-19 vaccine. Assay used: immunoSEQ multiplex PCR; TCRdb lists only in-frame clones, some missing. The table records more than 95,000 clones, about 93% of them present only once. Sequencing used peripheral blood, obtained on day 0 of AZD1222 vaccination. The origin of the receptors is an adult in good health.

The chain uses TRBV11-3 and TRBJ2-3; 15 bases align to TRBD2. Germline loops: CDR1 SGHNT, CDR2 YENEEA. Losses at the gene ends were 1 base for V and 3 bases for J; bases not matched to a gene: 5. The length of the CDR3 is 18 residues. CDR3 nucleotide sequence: TGTGCCAGCAGCTTAGGGACGGGACTAGCGGGAGGAACAGATACGCAGTATTTT. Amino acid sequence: CASSLGTGLAGGTDTQYF.

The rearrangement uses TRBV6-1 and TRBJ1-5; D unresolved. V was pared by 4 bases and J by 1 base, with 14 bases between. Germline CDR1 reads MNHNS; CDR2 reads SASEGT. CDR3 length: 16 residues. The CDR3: CASSGVRDISNQPQHF. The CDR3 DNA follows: TGTGCCAGCAGTGGCGTGAGGGATATAAGCAATCAGCCCCAGCATTTT.

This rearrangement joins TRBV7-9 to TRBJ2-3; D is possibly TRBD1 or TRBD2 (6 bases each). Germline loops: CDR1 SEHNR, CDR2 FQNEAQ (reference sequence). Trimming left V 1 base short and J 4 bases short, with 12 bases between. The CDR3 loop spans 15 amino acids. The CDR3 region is CASSLVFGGPDTQYF. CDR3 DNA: TGTGCCAGCAGCTTAGTATTCGGGGGCCCAGATACGCAGTATTTT.

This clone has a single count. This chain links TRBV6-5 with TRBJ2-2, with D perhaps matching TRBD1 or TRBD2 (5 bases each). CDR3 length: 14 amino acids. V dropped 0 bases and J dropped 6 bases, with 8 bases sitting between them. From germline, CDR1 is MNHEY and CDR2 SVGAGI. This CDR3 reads CASSYSGEAGELFF. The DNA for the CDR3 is TGTGCCAGCAGTTACTCGGGGGAAGCCGGGGAGCTGTTTTTT.

This chain's CDR3 is CAWRRLAGVVDTQYF. Here the CDR3 DNA reads TGTGCCTGGAGAAGATTAGCGGGAGTTGTAGATACGCAGTATTTT. The V call is TRBV30, the J call TRBJ2-3, with 9 nucleotides matching TRBD2. After removal of 3 bases from V and 5 bases from J, the junction contained 9 bases not matched to a gene. CDR3 length: 15 residues. Germline values: CDR1 GTSNPN, CDR2 SVGIG (reference sequence).

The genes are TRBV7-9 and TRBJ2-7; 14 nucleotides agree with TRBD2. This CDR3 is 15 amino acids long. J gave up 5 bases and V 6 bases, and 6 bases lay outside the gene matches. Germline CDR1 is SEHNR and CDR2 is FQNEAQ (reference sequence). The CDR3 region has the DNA TGTGCCAGCAGTGGGACTAGCGGGAGCCTCGACGAGCAGTACTTC. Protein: CASSGTSGSLDEQYF.

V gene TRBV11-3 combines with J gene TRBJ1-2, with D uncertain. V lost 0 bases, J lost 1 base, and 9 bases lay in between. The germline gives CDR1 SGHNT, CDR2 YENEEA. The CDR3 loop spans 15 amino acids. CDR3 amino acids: CASSLDVGVNYGYTF. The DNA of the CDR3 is TGTGCCAGCAGCTTAGATGTCGGGGTTAACTATGGCTACACCTTC.

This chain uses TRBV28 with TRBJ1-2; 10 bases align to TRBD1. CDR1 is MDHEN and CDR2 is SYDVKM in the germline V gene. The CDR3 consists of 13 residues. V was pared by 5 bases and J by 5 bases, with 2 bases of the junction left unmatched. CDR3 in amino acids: CASSKGQGYGYTF. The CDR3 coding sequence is TGTGCCAGCAGTAAGGGACAGGGGTATGGCTACACCTTC.

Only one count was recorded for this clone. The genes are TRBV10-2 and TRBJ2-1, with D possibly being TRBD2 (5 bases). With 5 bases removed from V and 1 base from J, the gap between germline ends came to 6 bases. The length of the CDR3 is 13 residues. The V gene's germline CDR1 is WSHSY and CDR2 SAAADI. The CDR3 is CASSRGSYNEQFF. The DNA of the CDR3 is TGCGCCAGCAGTCGCGGGTCCTACAATGAGCAGTTCTTC.

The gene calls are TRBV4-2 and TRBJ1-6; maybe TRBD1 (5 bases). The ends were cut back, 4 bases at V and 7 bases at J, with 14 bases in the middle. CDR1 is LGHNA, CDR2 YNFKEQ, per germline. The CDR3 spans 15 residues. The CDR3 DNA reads TGTGCCAGCAGCCGAGGAGGGGTCGTGAATTCACCCCTCCACTTT. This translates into CASSRGGVVNSPLHF.

In DNA form, the CDR3 reads TGTGCCAGTAGTATTACGGCGCAAGGGGCGAATCAGCCCCAGCATTTT. As protein: CASSITAQGANQPQHF. V and J are TRBV19 and TRBJ1-5; weak D call: TRBD1 (5 bases). There are 16 residues in the CDR3. Trimming stripped 3 bases from V and 4 bases from J, with 16 bases between. Germline values: CDR1 LNHDA, CDR2 SQIVND (reference sequence).

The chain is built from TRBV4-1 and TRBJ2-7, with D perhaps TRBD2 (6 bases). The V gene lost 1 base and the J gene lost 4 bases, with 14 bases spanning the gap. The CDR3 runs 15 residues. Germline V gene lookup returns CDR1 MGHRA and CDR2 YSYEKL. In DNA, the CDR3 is TGCGCCAGCAGCCAAGTCGGGAGACCCCAGTACGAGCAGTACTTC. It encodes CASSQVGRPQYEQYF.

Here the CDR3 reads CASSLEGSLVDEQYF. The CDR3 coding sequence is TGTGCCAGCAGCTTAGAGGGGAGTCTAGTCGACGAGCAGTACTTC. V gene TRBV7-9 combines with J gene TRBJ2-7; perhaps D is TRBD1 or TRBD2 (5 bases each). Trimming cost V 1 base and J 5 bases, with 15 bases left between them. CDR1 SEHNR and CDR2 FQNEAQ come from the germline V gene (reference sequence). The CDR3 is 15 amino acids. The whole variable domain, filled in from reference TRBV7-9 and TRBJ2-7, reads DTGVSQNPRHKITKRGQNVTFRCDPISEHNRLYWYRQTLGQGPEFLTYFQNEAQLEKSRLLSDRFSAERPKGSFSTLEIQRTEQGDSAMYLCASSLEGSLVDEQYFGPGTRLTVT.